The 29 T cell receptor beta chains given below trace back to one sample, sequenced in a study of CXCR3-negative and CXCR3-positive naive CD8 T cells. The authors made the TRB cDNA libraries by 5' RACE using UMI labels. Reanalyzing the 5' RACE reads, TCRdb keeps one entry per CDR3 protein, without DNA. The sample table includes around 48,000 distinct CDR3 sequences. Material: memory CD8+ T cells from blood. These receptors originate from a human donor in good health. Some clones in this sample may be carry-over from other donors' samples.

The CDR3 loop is CSVQGPTQETQYF. The gene calls are TRBV29-1 and TRBJ2-5; the D call from TCRdb, TRBD1, cannot be confirmed without DNA. Germline CDR1 SQVTM, CDR2 ANQGSEA. This CDR3 is 13 amino acids long.

The chain employs TRBV4-3 and TRBJ2-7; TCRdb calls TRBD2, which cannot be checked without DNA. The CDR3 is 14 amino acids. CDR1 is LGHNA and CDR2 is YSLEER in the germline V gene. CDR3 sequence reads: CASRSRDCDYEQYF.

CDR3 amino acids: CSARELLRNTGELFF. J is TRBJ2-2 and V is TRBV20-1. This CDR3 is built from 15 residues. Germline V lookup: CDR1 DFQATT, CDR2 SNEGSKA (reference sequence).

The chain carries TRBV29-1 and TRBJ2-5; the TCRdb call, TRBD1, lacks DNA for checking. Germline V gene data show CDR1 as SQVTM and CDR2 as ANQGSEA. The CDR3 totals 14 residues. CDR3 sequence reads: CSVVAQGVGETQYF.

The CDR3: CSARDHPNLAGGLEQYF. The rearrangement uses TRBV20-1 and TRBJ2-7; TCRdb designates TRBD2, a call that cannot be tested without DNA. The CDR3 is made up of 17 amino acids. Germline assignment: CDR1 DFQATT and CDR2 SNEGSKA (reference sequence).

The chain couples TRBV29-1 to TRBJ2-7; no DNA is available, so the TRBD1 call from TCRdb remains unchecked. The CDR3 has 14 amino acids. Germline CDR1 and CDR2: SQVTM and ANQGSEA. The CDR3 sequence: CSVASGGGAYEQYF.

The chain joins TRBV29-1 to TRBJ2-1; TCRdb designates TRBD1, a call that cannot be tested without DNA. The CDR3 has 18 residues. CDR1 is SQVTM and CDR2 is ANQGSEA in the germline V gene. The chain's CDR3 is CSVSRDGESGSYYNEQFF.

The chain joins TRBV7-2 to TRBJ1-1; with no DNA, the TCRdb D assignment of TRBD1 cannot be verified. The CDR3 runs to 13 residues. Germline CDR1 SGHTA, CDR2 FQGNSA. This CDR3 reads CASSYRANTEAFF.

The CDR3 sequence is CSVEGWGGGIDNEQFF. The chain recombines TRBV29-1 with TRBJ2-1; the TCRdb D gene call, TRBD1, has no DNA to confirm it. CDR1 and CDR2 from the germline V gene are SQVTM and ANQGSEA. The CDR3 extends over 16 amino acids.

The rearrangement joins TRBV6-5 to TRBJ2-2; TCRdb lists TRBD1, though no DNA is available to test this call. Germline V gene lookup returns CDR1 MNHEY and CDR2 SVGAGI. This CDR3 is 14 amino acids long. CDR3: CASSFRVGTGELFF.

This rearrangement joins TRBV28 to TRBJ1-5. This CDR3 region has 14 residues. Germline V CDR1 and CDR2: MDHEN, SYDVKM. The CDR3 sequence is CAGRGFGSNQPQHF. Full variable domain (missing parts from reference TRBV28 and TRBJ1-5): DVKVTQSSRYLVKRTGEKVFLECVQDMDHENMFWYRQDPGLGLRLIYFSYDVKMKEKGDIPEGYSVSREKKERFSLILESASTNQTSMYLCAGRGFGSNQPQHFGDGTRLSIL.

This chain links TRBV6-6 with TRBJ2-3; TCRdb indicates TRBD1, and absent DNA this call remains unverified. The CDR3 length is 13 residues. From germline, CDR1 is MNHNY and CDR2 SVGAGI (reference sequence). CDR3: CASSQGRGDTQYF.

V and J are TRBV28 and TRBJ1-5; TCRdb reports TRBD1, a call that lacks DNA to check it against. The CDR3 spans 16 residues. The germline gives CDR1 MDHEN, CDR2 SYDVKM. CDR3 sequence: CASSLYSSRGNQPQHF.

The V and J genes are TRBV27 and TRBJ2-3; the D gene TCRdb calls, TRBD2, cannot be checked with no DNA. The V gene's germline CDR1 is MNHEY and CDR2 SMNVEV (reference sequence). The CDR3 runs to 15 residues. The CDR3 is CASSFALARADTQYF.

The chain links TRBV15 to TRBJ2-2; the D call of TRBD1 rests on TCRdb alone, since no DNA is present to check it. Germline CDR1 is LNHNV and CDR2 is YYDKDF (reference sequence). The CDR3 has 15 amino acids. The CDR3 reads CATSSGTGITGELFF. The full variable domain, completed using reference TRBV15 and TRBJ2-2, is DAMVIQNPRYQVTQFGKPVTLSCSQTLNHNVMYWYQQKSSQAPKLLFHYYDKDFNNEADTPDNFQSRRPNTSFCFLDIRSPGLGDTAMYLCATSSGTGITGELFFGEGSRLTVL.

V and J are TRBV13 and TRBJ2-1; TCRdb gives TRBD2 as the D gene, but with no DNA this cannot be confirmed. This CDR3 spans 15 amino acids. CDR1 PRHDT and CDR2 FYEKMQ come from the germline V gene (reference sequence). Here the CDR3 reads CASSTRLAGGPEQFF.

V and J are TRBV10-2 and TRBJ2-1; TCRdb names TRBD1, which stays unverified in the absence of DNA. Germline lookup yields CDR1 WSHSY and CDR2 SAAADI. CDR3 length: 13 amino acids. The chain's CDR3 is CASSLRSGREQFF.

The genes are TRBV4-1 and TRBJ2-1. This CDR3 spans 15 amino acids. The germline V gene encodes CDR1 MGHRA and CDR2 YSYEKL. The CDR3 protein is CASSQKFSGYNEQFF.

The CDR3: CASSPWSNQPQHF. This sequence joins TRBV6-5 and TRBJ1-5; TCRdb gives TRBD1 as the D gene, but with no DNA this cannot be confirmed. Looked up from germline, CDR1 is MNHEY and CDR2 is SVGAGI. The CDR3 is 13 residues long.

This chain links TRBV3-1 with TRBJ2-7; TCRdb outputs TRBD1, but without DNA this stays unchecked. The germline CDR1 and CDR2 sequences are LGHDT and YNNKEL (reference sequence). The CDR3 covers 16 residues. CDR3: CASSPLAGHLFYEQYF.

The gene calls are TRBV6-2 or TRBV6-3 and TRBJ2-5; TCRdb selects TRBD1, and the lack of DNA leaves this call unchecked. Germline lookup yields CDR1 MNHEY and CDR2 SVGEGT. The CDR3 length is 15 residues. The CDR3 loop reads CASSYPPGGEETQYF.

The chain links TRBV14 to TRBJ2-7; absent DNA, TCRdb's TRBD1 call cannot be checked. Looked up from germline, CDR1 is SGHDN and CDR2 is FVKESK. CDR3 length equals 14 residues. CDR3 sequence: CASSQGSGTYEQYF.

This chain links TRBV28 with TRBJ1-5; there is no DNA to check the TCRdb D call of TRBD1. From germline, CDR1 is MDHEN and CDR2 SYDVKM. The CDR3 has 11 amino acids. CDR3 sequence reads: CATGSNQPQHF.

The chain couples TRBV25-1 to TRBJ2-1; TCRdb names TRBD2, which stays unverified in the absence of DNA. The germline V gene has CDR1 MGHDK and CDR2 SYGVNS. This CDR3 is 14 amino acids long. CDR3 protein: CASSVAGGYNEQFF.

This chain uses TRBV20-1 with TRBJ2-3; no DNA is available, so the TRBD1 call from TCRdb remains unchecked. The CDR3 length is 14 residues. Germline V gene data show CDR1 as DFQATT and CDR2 as SNEGSKA (reference sequence). The CDR3: CSAREDRVVDTQYF.

V is TRBV10-3 and J is TRBJ2-1; TCRdb picks TRBD1, but there is no DNA to check that call. CDR1 is ENHRY, CDR2 SYGVKD, per germline. This CDR3 has 16 residues. CDR3 loop: CAISDPDRQSYNEQFF.

The chain combines TRBV4-3 with TRBJ2-7. This CDR3 has 14 amino acids. CDR1 is LGHNA, CDR2 YSLEER, per germline. CDR3 region: CASSQARGSYEQYF.

This chain joins TRBV7-6 and TRBJ2-7; no DNA is available, so the TRBD1 call from TCRdb remains unchecked. The CDR3 has 14 residues. Germline lookup yields CDR1 SGHVS and CDR2 FNYEAQ. The CDR3 loop reads CASSQGGAHSEQYF.

The V call is TRBV6-5, the J call TRBJ2-3. Germline CDR1 MNHEY, CDR2 SVGAGI. The CDR3 loop spans 12 amino acids. CDR3 sequence reads: CASSPSPEAQYF.